What follows are 15 T cell receptor beta chains derived from one specimen sequenced in a study of patients and donors after allogeneic stem cell transplantation. Via MiXCR, TCRdb re-called the RT-PCR reads, giving one row per CDR3 protein. The table shows about 200,000 distinct CDR3 sequences, with 35% to 50% occurring only once. What was sequenced was blood, either unsorted or a sorted T cell fraction (not recorded which). Source of these receptors: a human donor who was either an allogeneic HSCT recipient or a stem cell or donor lymphocyte infusion donor (not recorded which). It is not recorded whose cells these are; they may come from a transplant donor.

The chain links TRBV12-3 or TRBV12-4 to TRBJ2-2, with D perhaps matching TRBD1 (6 bases). The CDR3 has 16 residues. V lost 6 bases, J lost 3 bases, and 17 bases lay in between. The CDR3: CASSWDIAVHTGELFF. CDR3 sequence (DNA): TGTGCCAGCAGCTGGGACATAGCAGTCCACACCGGGGAGCTGTTTTTT.

This rearrangement joins TRBV2 to TRBJ2-7; no reliable D call. The CDR3 spans 15 residues. Trimming shortened V by 4 bases and J by 0 bases, and 13 bases separated the two germline ends. The germline CDR1 and CDR2 sequences are SNHLY and FYNNEI. CDR3 region: CASSGQSRASYEQYF. CDR3 coding DNA: TGTGCCAGCAGTGGTCAAAGCCGTGCCTCCTACGAGCAGTACTTC.

This clonotype occurred once. This sequence joins TRBV6-5 and TRBJ1-1; a weak D match, TRBD1 (5 bases). In germline, CDR1 is MNHEY, CDR2 SVGAGI. The CDR3 has 13 residues. V dropped 2 bases and J dropped 10 bases, with 14 bases sitting between them. The CDR3 bases are TGTGCCAGCAGTTACAGTGGGGGGGTAAGAGCTTTCTTT. Translated: CASSYSGGVRAFF.

This clonotype was picked up one time. The chain links TRBV12-3 or TRBV12-4 to TRBJ2-5; 10 positions match TRBD2. After removal of 6 bases from V and 3 bases from J, the junction contained 7 bases not matched to a gene. The CDR3 is 15 amino acids. CDR3 nucleotide sequence: TGTGCCAGCAGCTCCTTCGGACTAGCGGAAGAGACCCAGTACTTC. This sequence encodes CASSSFGLAEETQYF.

In its sample, this clonotype was seen a few times. V gene TRBV19 combines with J gene TRBJ1-3; maybe TRBD1 (5 bases). The CDR3 is 15 amino acids. Germline V CDR1 and CDR2: LNHDA, SQIVND (reference sequence). V was trimmed by 3 bases and J by 3 bases, leaving 12 bases between them. The CDR3 DNA follows: TGTGCCAGTAGTATCCAGGGACTGAGTGGAAACACCATATATTTT. This translates into CASSIQGLSGNTIYF.

V gene TRBV27 combines with J gene TRBJ2-1; TRBD1 matches at 10 bases. CDR1 is MNHEY and CDR2 is SMNVEV in the germline V gene (reference sequence). Trimming took 2 bases from V and 3 from J; bases not matched to a gene: 1. The CDR3 spans 15 residues. Here the CDR3 DNA reads TGTGCCAGCAGTTTAGACAGGGGGCTCTACAATGAGCAGTTCTTC. Translating it yields CASSLDRGLYNEQFF.

This chain uses TRBV12-3 or TRBV12-4 with TRBJ2-7, with 11 bases that match TRBD1. There are 14 residues in the CDR3. Losses at the gene ends were 5 bases for V and 4 bases for J; bases not matched to a gene: 4. The CDR3 sequence is CASSPWDRGYEQYF. The CDR3 bases are TGTGCCAGCAGTCCCTGGGACAGGGGGTACGAGCAGTACTTC.

This clonotype was seen only a few times. The V call is TRBV7-8, the J call TRBJ1-1; 7 bases match TRBD1. The germline gives CDR1 SGHVS, CDR2 FQNEAQ. The ends lost 8 bases at V and 6 bases at J; junction bases unmatched: 6. This CDR3 comprises 12 residues. This CDR3 reads CASQGVNAEAFF. CDR3 in DNA: TGTGCCAGCCAGGGGGTAAACGCTGAAGCTTTCTTT.

This chain connects TRBV12-3 or TRBV12-4 to TRBJ1-2; D is ambiguous. Trimming stripped 2 bases from V and 4 bases from J, with 11 bases between. The CDR3 runs 14 residues. CDR3 sequence: CASSLISETYGYTF. In DNA, the CDR3 is TGTGCCAGCAGTTTAATTTCAGAGACCTATGGCTACACCTTC.

This clonotype occurred a few times. This rearrangement joins TRBV28 to TRBJ1-2, with 7 bases identical to TRBD1. The trim removed 6 bases at V and 2 bases at J, leaving 12 bases unmatched. Looked up from germline, CDR1 is MDHEN and CDR2 is SYDVKM. The CDR3 totals 16 residues. DNA of the CDR3: TGTGCCAGCAGCGAAGGAGGGGGCTTTGCAAACTATGGCTACACCTTC. Amino acid sequence: CASSEGGGFANYGYTF.

V is TRBV11-2 and J is TRBJ2-1; 7 bases are a match to TRBD2. The germline CDR1 and CDR2 sequences are SGHAT and FQNNGV. The V gene end was trimmed by 2 bases and the J gene end by 4 bases; junction bases not matched to a gene: 2. CDR3 length: 14 residues. The CDR3 nucleotides are TGTGCCAGCAGCTTAAGCGGGGCTTACAATGAGCAGTTCTTC. Its translation: CASSLSGAYNEQFF.

The chain recombines TRBV7-6 with TRBJ1-1, with D hard to call. The CDR3 consists of 13 residues. V shed 1 base and J shed 6 bases, with 9 bases lying between them. From germline, CDR1 is SGHVS and CDR2 FNYEAQ. In DNA form, the CDR3 reads TGTGCCAGCAGCTTAGAGGGATACTCTGAAGCTTTCTTT. Encoded protein: CASSLEGYSEAFF.

The chain couples TRBV6-6 to TRBJ1-1; no definite D call. The CDR3 contains 10 residues. Deletions cut 5 bases from V and 8 bases from J, with 6 bases between. Germline V CDR1 and CDR2: MNHNY, SVGAGI (reference sequence). CDR3 nucleotides: TGTGCCAGCAGTCGACAAGAAGCTTTCTTT. Its protein is CASSRQEAFF.

V is TRBV12-3 or TRBV12-4 and J is TRBJ2-7, with 12 bases identical to TRBD2. CDR3 size: 12 residues. V was pared by 6 bases and J by 6 bases, with 0 bases of the junction left unmatched. The DNA of the CDR3 is TGTGCCAGCAGGGGACTAGCGGGCGAGCAGTACTTC. Translating it yields CASRGLAGEQYF.

The genes are TRBV9 and TRBJ2-3; 8 bases are shared with TRBD2. Germline CDR1 reads SGDLS; CDR2 reads YYNGEE. The CDR3 extends over 16 amino acids. The V segment lost 4 bases and the J segment 3 bases; nucleotides outside the gene matches: 10. The CDR3 DNA reads TGTGCCAGCAGCCCTAGCCATAGCGGGAAGACAGATACGCAGTATTTT. Translation gives CASSPSHSGKTDTQYF.